These 21 T cell receptor beta chains originate from one sample sequenced in a study of identical twins. From the 5' RACE reads, TCRdb called clonotypes with MiXCR, one entry per CDR3 protein. The sample shows 300,000 to 400,000 distinct CDR3 sequences, 9% of them seen only once. The sample was naive T cells sorted from blood. Source of these receptors: a woman between 45 and 60 years old in good health.

There are a few counts of this clonotype. V gene TRBV2 combines with J gene TRBJ2-1; D is unclear. Trimming left V 10 bases short and J 0 bases short, with 13 bases between. Germline-derived CDR1 and CDR2 are SNHLY and FYNNEI. The CDR3 covers 14 residues. For the CDR3, the DNA is TGTGCCACCCGCAGGCAGAGCTCCTACAATGAGCAGTTCTTC. Amino acid sequence: CATRRQSSYNEQFF.

The V and J genes are TRBV7-2 and TRBJ2-7; the D gene is possibly TRBD2 (7 bases). The CDR3 totals 15 residues. Trimming shortened V by 1 base and J by 3 bases, and 13 bases separated the two germline ends. CDR1 and CDR2 from the germline V gene are SGHTA and FQGNSA. This chain's CDR3 is CASSLGGGGNYEQYV. The DNA for the CDR3 is TGTGCCAGCAGCTTAGGGGGGGGCGGCAACTACGAGCAGTACGTC.

The table lists this clonotype with a few counts. V and J are TRBV12-3 or TRBV12-4 and TRBJ1-5; maybe TRBD1 (6 bases). Trimming removed 5 bases at V and 6 bases at J, with 11 bases between. CDR3 length: 13 residues. CDR3 residues: CASSNRVFQPQHF. The CDR3 region has the DNA TGTGCCAGCAGTAACAGGGTTTTTCAGCCCCAGCATTTT.

This clonotype was counted a few times. The chain links TRBV6-5 to TRBJ2-7; 10 bases are a match to TRBD1. The CDR3 consists of 15 residues. V lost 6 bases and J lost 2; bases outside the gene matches: 7. The germline V gene encodes CDR1 MNHEY and CDR2 SVGAGI. The CDR3 DNA is TGTGCCAGCAGCCGGGACAGGGGTCTTACCTACGAGCAGTACGTC. This translates into CASSRDRGLTYEQYV.

This clonotype was seen a handful of times. The chain joins TRBV2 to TRBJ2-3, with D tentatively TRBD1 (5 bases). V was trimmed by 4 bases and J by 1 base, leaving 9 bases between them. CDR3 length equals 14 residues. CDR1 is SNHLY, CDR2 FYNNEI, per germline. This chain's CDR3 is CASSVQARTDTQYF. Here the CDR3 DNA reads TGTGCCAGCAGTGTACAGGCCCGCACAGATACGCAGTATTTT.

This clonotype was seen ten or more times. The rearrangement uses TRBV27 and TRBJ2-5; D could derive from TRBD1 or TRBD2 (5 bases each). CDR1 and CDR2 (germline): MNHEY, SMNVEV (reference sequence). With 3 bases removed from V and 5 bases from J, the gap between germline ends came to 10 bases. The CDR3 has 13 residues. CDR3: CASSFQGRETQYF. In nucleotides, the CDR3 is TGTGCCAGCAGTTTTCAGGGACGGGAGACCCAGTACTTC.

The table lists this clonotype with many counts. Germline and junction disagree at one end, which may indicate a read error. This chain joins TRBV29-1 and TRBJ2-5; D perhaps matches TRBD2 (6 bases). Germline CDR1 SQVTM, CDR2 ANQGSEA. The CDR3 spans 14 residues. CDR3 sequence (DNA): TGCAGCGGATCCCGGGACTCGTTACAAGGGACCCAGTACTTC. Translated, it gives CSGSRDSLQGTQYF. The entire variable domain, with the rest obtained from reference TRBV29-1 and TRBJ2-5, is as follows: SAVISQKPSRDICQRGTSLTIQCQVDSQVTMMFWYRQQPGQSLTLIATANQGSEATYESGFVIDKFPISRPNLTFSTLTVSNMSPEDSSIYLCSGSRDSLQGTQYFGPGTRLLVL.

The V and J genes are TRBV7-9 and TRBJ2-1; tentatively, D is TRBD2 (5 bases). Germline CDR1 SEHNR, CDR2 FQNEAQ (reference sequence). Trimming stripped 3 bases from V and 3 bases from J, with 9 bases between. This CDR3 has 14 amino acids. The CDR3 here is CASSFGDIYNEQFF. The CDR3 DNA reads as TGTGCCAGCAGCTTCGGGGATATCTACAATGAGCAGTTCTTC.

V and J are TRBV28 and TRBJ2-5; TRBD1 agrees at 7 bases. The germline V gene has CDR1 MDHEN and CDR2 SYDVKM. This CDR3 spans 12 amino acids. V was clipped by 10 bases and J by 0 bases; unmatched bases: 2. The CDR3 spells CATRGYQETQYF. CDR3 DNA: TGTGCCACCAGGGGGTACCAAGAGACCCAGTACTTC.

This clonotype came up a few times. The chain is built from TRBV25-1 and TRBJ2-5, with 8 bases identical to TRBD1. Germline V gives CDR1 MGHDK, CDR2 SYGVNS. With 2 bases clipped from V and 1 base from J, the junction kept 0 bases outside the gene matches. CDR3 length: 14 residues. In DNA, the CDR3 is TGTGCCAGCAGTGAACAGGGGGCCCAAGAGACCCAGTACTTC. This translates into CASSEQGAQETQYF. Full variable domain (rest looked up from reference TRBV25-1 and TRBJ2-5): EADIYQTPRYLVIGTGKKITLECSQTMGHDKMYWYQQDPGMELHLIHYSYGVNSTEKGDLSSESTVSRIRTEHFPLTLESARPSHTSQYLCASSEQGAQETQYFGPGTRLLVL.

The chain joins TRBV24-1 to TRBJ2-3; tentatively, D is TRBD2 (6 bases). CDR1 is KGHDR and CDR2 is SFDVKD in the germline V gene. V gave up 9 bases and J gave up 0 bases, with 15 bases separating them. The CDR3 consists of 15 residues. CDR3 in DNA: TGTGCCACCGCGAATCCCGGGACTAGCACAGATACGCAGTATTTT. It is translated as CATANPGTSTDTQYF.

This clonotype was detected only a few times. The chain uses TRBV18 and TRBJ2-7; D is perhaps TRBD1 (5 bases). Trimming stripped 1 base from V and 1 base from J, with 14 bases between. The CDR3 runs 16 residues. Germline V gene lookup returns CDR1 KGHSH and CDR2 LQKENI. The CDR3 spells CASSPRITGWSYEQYF. In DNA form, the CDR3 reads TGTGCCAGCTCACCACGTATCACAGGTTGGTCCTACGAGCAGTACTTC.

This clonotype appeared a few times. The V call is TRBV11-3, the J call TRBJ2-3, with D perhaps TRBD2 (6 bases). V lost 4 bases, J lost 3 bases, and 14 bases lay in between. The CDR3 loop spans 15 amino acids. The germline V gene has CDR1 SGHNT and CDR2 YENEEA. The CDR3 protein is CASSYLAGPTDTQYF. Written as DNA, the CDR3 is TGTGCCAGCAGCTATCTGGCGGGACCTACAGATACGCAGTATTTT.

V usage is TRBV18 and J usage is TRBJ2-5; D possibly corresponds to TRBD1 (5 bases). The germline gives CDR1 KGHSH, CDR2 LQKENI. CDR3 length equals 13 residues. Trimming shortened V by 4 bases and J by 4 bases, and 10 bases separated the two germline ends. In nucleotides, the CDR3 is TGTGCCAGCTCACTACACCAGGGAGAGACCCAGTACTTC. Residues: CASSLHQGETQYF.

The J gene is TRBJ2-3, the V gene TRBV5-4, with 10 nucleotides matching TRBD2. Germline trimming cut 4 bases from V and 5 bases from J; bases unmatched to any gene: 7. Germline CDR1 reads SGHNT; CDR2 reads YYREEE (reference sequence). The CDR3 sequence is 15 residues long. The CDR3 bases are TGTGCCAGCAGCGGGGAGCGGGAGGGCAAAGATACGCAGTATTTT. It codes for CASSGEREGKDTQYF.

The J gene is TRBJ1-1, the V gene TRBV28; unclear D gene. This CDR3 spans 11 amino acids. Trimming removed 8 bases at V and 5 bases at J, with 9 bases between. Germline V lookup: CDR1 MDHEN, CDR2 SYDVKM. CDR3 in amino acids: CASFGVTEAFF. CDR3 coding DNA: TGTGCCAGCTTCGGGGTGACTGAAGCTTTCTTT.

The rearrangement uses TRBV10-1 and TRBJ2-3, with a weak D call TRBD2 (5 bases). CDR1 is WNHNN, CDR2 SYGVQD, per germline (reference sequence). This CDR3 spans 12 amino acids. V lost 2 bases and J 9 bases, leaving 9 bases between the germline ends. The DNA for the CDR3 is TGCGCCAGCAGTGAGCTCCGAGGGACGCAGTATTTT. Its protein is CASSELRGTQYF.

This clonotype came up a few times. The rearrangement links TRBV28 to TRBJ1-5, with 9 bases fitting TRBD1. V shed 4 bases and J 15 bases; nucleotides not matched to a gene: 7. The CDR3 contains 12 residues. Germline CDR1 and CDR2: MDHEN and SYDVKM. Written as DNA, the CDR3 is TGTGCCAGCAGTTCCGGGACAGGGCCCGGGCATTTT. This codes for CASSSGTGPGHF.

This clonotype was detected many times. V is TRBV12-3 or TRBV12-4 and J is TRBJ2-7, with TRBD2 matching 8 bases. V lost 5 bases, J lost 2 bases, and 5 bases stayed unmatched. The CDR3 spans 14 residues. CDR3 nucleotides: TGTGCCAGCAGTCGGGGGGGGGGGACCTACGAGCAGTACTTC. Translated: CASSRGGGTYEQYF.

The sample holds many counts of this clonotype. The chain has TRBV12-3 or TRBV12-4 and TRBJ2-1; 8 bases align to TRBD2. The CDR3 is 19 residues long. Unmatched junction bases numbered 20, after V lost 6 bases and J lost 4 bases. The DNA of the CDR3 is TGTGCCAGCAGCGGTTGGATTTGGCGGGAGGCATTGGTGTACAATGAGCAGTTCTTC. The encoded protein is CASSGWIWREALVYNEQFF.

The table lists this clonotype with a few counts. V is TRBV7-3 and J is TRBJ2-4, with 10 bases that match TRBD1. This CDR3 spans 15 amino acids. V lost 5 bases, J lost 6 bases, and 7 bases stayed unmatched. Germline values: CDR1 SGHTA, CDR2 FQGTGA. CDR3 sequence (DNA): TGTGCCAGCAGCCTGGGGACAGGGGTTAGAAACATTCAGTACTTC. Its translation is CASSLGTGVRNIQYF.